This record covers a single T cell receptor beta chain. Its antigen remains unidentified. Base-call qualities are not available, and no considerably larger clone is one nucleotide away. Taken from the germline V gene (reference sequence), the CDR1 and CDR2 loops are SGHNT and YYREEE. The trim is 3 bases for V and 5 bases for J, with a gap of 2 bases between the germline ends. From cysteine to phenylalanine, the CDR3 is 11 amino acids long. The CDR3 DNA has 33 bases and is translated from base 1. The data belong to a study of blood T cell repertoires in COVID-19 (dated by TCRdb to 2020 to 2022). With regard to the full study: The collaborator samples originated in the United States, Italy and Spain and spanned the acute and convalescent phases of COVID-19. The material from the prospective study consisted of cDNA or gDNA derived from T cells, B-cell-depleted T cells, or PBMCs. Deeply sampled blood TCRbeta repertoires from subjects exposed to, actively infected with, or recovered from COVID-19 were included in the dataset. The repertoires were made available in a free public database intended to serve as a resource for research on the immune response to SARS-CoV-2. Samples came from the ongoing ImmuneRACE study (first 160 participants) plus 1,254 subjects from 6 global collaborators. The sample metadata nearly always contained a de-identified subject ID, COVID-19 status, age in years and sex. Where available, HLA class I and class II types were taken from metadata supplied by the sample provider and were not determined by assay-based typing.

The collaborating institutions used their own protocols to collect whole blood in K2EDTA tubes. Collaborator samples were shipped for TCRbeta analysis as frozen whole blood, isolated PBMCs, or DNA extracted from either sample type. The immunoSEQ Assay, a bias-controlled multiplex PCR, was used to amplify TCRbeta CDR3 regions from genomic DNA. The paper's data handling went like this. The number of nucleated cells in each sample was estimated from the amplification of reference gene primers within the assay. To quantify the absolute abundance of each unique TCRbeta CDR3 rearrangement, sequence reads were collapsed and filtered. For each sample, productive Simpson clonality was calculated as the square root of Simpson's diversity index over productive rearrangements. Sourced from immuneACCESS, this table was stored by TCRdb with only in-frame sequences that have V and J called. A share of the clones is absent; for the studies checked, an unresolved V gene accounts for under half, and the remainder has no known explanation. V and J calls and clone size are copied from that table; D and trimming were computed from the DNA. This sample is represented by approximately 360,000 clones; around 91% of them were singletons. 5% to 8.5% of the sample comes from the top ten.

Study-level results and caveats: Clinical and demographic metadata were provided uncurated, with the amount varying by source and participant.

The sample was peripheral blood. The chain employs TRBV5-4 and TRBJ1-4; the D gene identity is not certain. This receptor was obtained from a man aged 18 to 35 with active or convalescent COVID-19. The CDR3 is CASSSNEKLFF. The DNA is TGTGCCAGCAGCTCGAATGAAAAACTGTTTTTT.